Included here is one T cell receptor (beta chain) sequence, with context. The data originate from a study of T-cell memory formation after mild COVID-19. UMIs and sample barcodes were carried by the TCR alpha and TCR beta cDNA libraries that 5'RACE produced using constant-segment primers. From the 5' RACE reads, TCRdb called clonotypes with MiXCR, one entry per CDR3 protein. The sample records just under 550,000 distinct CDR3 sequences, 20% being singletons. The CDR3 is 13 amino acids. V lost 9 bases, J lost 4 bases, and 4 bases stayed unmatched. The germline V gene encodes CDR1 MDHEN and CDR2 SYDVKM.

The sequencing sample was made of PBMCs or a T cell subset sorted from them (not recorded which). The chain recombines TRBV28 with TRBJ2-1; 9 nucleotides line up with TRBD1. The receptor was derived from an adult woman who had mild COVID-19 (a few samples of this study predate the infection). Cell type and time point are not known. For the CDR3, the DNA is TGTGCCAGTGCGGACAGGGGTTACAATGAGCAGTTCTTC. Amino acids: CASADRGYNEQFF.